This is a list of T cell receptor beta chains from one sample in a study of regulatory T cells in long-lasting Graves disease. TCRdb analysed the multiplex PCR reads with MiXCR anew, one entry per CDR3 protein. In the table there are some 350,000 distinct CDR3 sequences, about a sixth of which are singletons. These data were also filed under a second study, of T cells in Graves' hyperthyroidism and ophthalmopathy.

Sequenced here: peripheral blood mononuclear cells (PBMCs), sampled at new diagnosis, from a patient treated with antithyroid drugs. The receptors here all came from a woman aged 18-29 years with Graves disease. Each CDR3 is given with its conserved first and last residue. D genes are given only for firm matches. The listing skips clone size in some rows; elsewhere it reads once, few, many or a size class.

j_call d_call clone_size v_call cdr3_aa cdr3_nt
TRBJ2-2 NA few TRBV6-5 CASSYSRGDTGELFF TGTGCCAGCAGTTACTCGAGGGGGGACACCGGGGAGCTGTTTTTT
TRBJ1-3 NA NA TRBV12-3/TRBV12-4 CASSFSVGNTIYF TGTGCCAGCAGTTTTTCAGTTGGAAACACCATATATTTT
TRBJ2-5 NA NA TRBV12-5 CASGLGSSETQYF TGTGCTAGTGGTTTGGGCTCATCGGAGACCCAGTACTTC
TRBJ2-1 TRBD2 many TRBV6-2/TRBV6-3 CASSESTSGRAKDF TGTGCCAGCAGTGAATCGACTAGCGGGAGGGCCAAAGACTTC
TRBJ2-5 NA many TRBV30 CAWSPTGGETQYF TGTGCCTGGAGTCCAACTGGTGGAGAGACCCAGTACTTC
TRBJ2-5 TRBD2 many TRBV30 CAWSVRREPQETQYF TGTGCCTGGAGTGTACGGCGGGAGCCACAAGAGACCCAGTACTTC
TRBJ1-6 TRBD1 many TRBV20-1 CSAGGTGGNSPLHF TGCAGTGCTGGGGGGACAGGGGGCAATTCACCCCTCCACTTT
TRBJ1-2 NA many TRBV6-1 CASTADSNLWSYTF TGTGCCAGCACCGCCGACAGCAACCTATGGAGCTACACCTTC
TRBJ2-1 TRBD1 few TRBV19 CASSTDRGNEQFF TGTGCCAGTAGTACAGACAGGGGCAATGAGCAGTTCTTC
TRBJ2-5 NA many TRBV5-1 CASSLAPNSQETQYF TGCGCCAGCAGCTTGGCACCGAACAGCCAAGAGACCCAGTACTTC
TRBJ2-1 TRBD2 many TRBV3-1 CASSQVREGEQFF TGTGCCAGCAGCCAAGTCCGGGAGGGTGAGCAGTTCTTC
TRBJ2-7 NA many TRBV11-2 CASSSGRGSLDTYEQYF TGTGCCAGCAGCTCGGGACGGGGAAGCTTGGACACCTACGAGCAGTACTTC
TRBJ1-2 NA NA TRBV29-1 CSVRSDNNYGYTF TGCAGCGTCCGGTCAGACAATAACTATGGCTACACCTTC
TRBJ2-1 TRBD2 many TRBV6-1 CASSDGGAGGIYNEQFF TGTGCCAGCAGTGACGGAGGAGCGGGGGGGATTTACAATGAGCAGTTCTTC
TRBJ2-3 TRBD1 NA TRBV28 CASRRQGAGDTQYF TGTGCCAGCAGGAGACAGGGGGCCGGAGATACGCAGTATTTT
TRBJ2-2 NA many TRBV2 CASSRLSGNTGELFF TGTGCCAGCAGTCGCCTTAGCGGGAACACCGGGGAGCTGTTTTTT
TRBJ2-2 TRBD2 many TRBV6-1 CASTSPAGREGTGELFF TGTGCCAGCACTTCCCCCGCCGGGCGGGAGGGTACCGGGGAGCTGTTTTTT
TRBJ2-7 NA many TRBV11-1 CASSFGRAESYF TGTGCCAGCAGCTTCGGTCGGGCGGAATCGTACTTC
TRBJ1-3 NA few TRBV27 CASSAAGAGNTIYF TGTGCCAGCAGTGCCGCAGGGGCTGGAAACACCATATATTTT
TRBJ2-5 NA many TRBV10-3 CAISTGDIETQYF TGTGCCATCAGTACGGGGGATATCGAGACCCAGTACTTC
TRBJ1-3 NA few TRBV9 CASSVLFSGNTIYF TGTGCCAGCAGCGTACTTTTCTCTGGAAACACCATATATTTT
TRBJ2-1 TRBD1 few TRBV20-1 CSATQLGQGRSDNEQFF TGCAGTGCTACACAGCTAGGACAGGGGAGGTCAGACAATGAGCAGTTCTTC
TRBJ2-2 NA NA TRBV9 CASSLFSGVTGELFF TGTGCCAGCAGTCTATTCTCGGGAGTGACCGGGGAGCTGTTTTTT
TRBJ2-5 NA many TRBV2 CASSEAKPYVAETQYF TGTGCCAGCAGTGAAGCCAAGCCCTACGTGGCAGAGACCCAGTACTTC
TRBJ1-5 NA many TRBV6-2/TRBV6-3 CASSEPGGQPQHF TGTGCCAGCAGTGAACCTGGAGGTCAGCCCCAGCATTTT
TRBJ2-1 TRBD2 few TRBV5-4 CASSSTGAGGGGEQFF TGTGCCAGCAGCTCAACAGGGGCGGGAGGGGGAGGTGAGCAGTTCTTC
TRBJ2-1 TRBD2 NA TRBV6-4 CASSEGGSGDEQFF TGTGCCAGCAGTGAGGGCGGGAGTGGGGATGAGCAGTTCTTC
TRBJ2-1 TRBD2 many TRBV12-3/TRBV12-4 CASSPPGGGQYNEQFF TGTGCCAGCAGTCCCCCCGGGGGAGGGCAATACAATGAGCAGTTCTTC
TRBJ2-7 NA NA TRBV4-1 CASSQEERSYEQYF TGCGCCAGCAGCCAAGAGGAGCGCTCCTACGAGCAGTACTTC
TRBJ1-3 NA few TRBV6-1 CASSEALTTSGNTIYF TGTGCCAGCAGTGAAGCGCTCACCACCTCTGGAAACACCATATATTTT
TRBJ2-5 TRBD2 few TRBV20-1 CSAGTSGRARETQYF TGCAGTGCAGGGACTAGCGGGAGGGCCCGAGAGACCCAGTACTTC
TRBJ1-1 NA many TRBV6-1 CASTWGEGTEAFF TGTGCCAGCACTTGGGGGGAGGGCACTGAAGCTTTCTTT
TRBJ1-3 NA many TRBV12-3/TRBV12-4 CASSLNPGEFGNTIYF TGTGCCAGCAGTTTAAATCCAGGGGAATTCGGAAACACCATATATTTT
TRBJ2-5 TRBD2 many TRBV7-3 CASSTRGGSGETQHF TGTGCCAGCAGCACTCGCGGGGGTAGCGGTGAGACCCAGCACTTC
TRBJ2-3 NA many TRBV7-9 CASSHGTDTQYF TGTGCCAGCAGCCACGGCACAGATACGCAGTATTTT
TRBJ2-6 TRBD1 once TRBV7-2 CASSDLGFGQGKAGANVLTF TGTGCCAGCAGCGACCTAGGGTTCGGACAGGGGAAAGCTGGGGCCAACGTCCTGACTTTC
TRBJ2-1 NA NA TRBV12-3/TRBV12-4 CASSLAVMVYNEQFF TGTGCCAGCAGTTTAGCGGTAATGGTATACAATGAGCAGTTCTTC
TRBJ2-7 NA few TRBV7-9 CASSVVGTPYF TGTGCCAGCAGCGTAGTGGGGACACCGTACTTC
TRBJ2-2 TRBD2 many TRBV20-1 CSARKSGEGRAGELFF TGCAGTGCTAGAAAATCGGGGGAGGGCCGGGCCGGGGAGCTGTTTTTT
TRBJ2-1 TRBD1 many TRBV18 CASSPLPNRQGRGNEQFF TGTGCCAGCTCACCACTTCCGAACCGACAGGGGCGAGGGAATGAGCAGTTCTTC
TRBJ2-1 TRBD2 NA TRBV10-3 CAISESIREGQFF TGTGCCATCAGTGAGTCTATACGGGAGGGCCAGTTCTTC
TRBJ2-5 TRBD2 many TRBV30 CAWGGLAGNQETQYF TGTGCCTGGGGTGGACTAGCGGGAAACCAAGAGACCCAGTACTTC
TRBJ2-7 NA many TRBV27 CASSFVGFSYEQYF TGTGCCAGCAGTTTTGTAGGTTTCTCCTACGAGCAGTACTTC
TRBJ2-1 TRBD2 many TRBV3-1 CASSRSGGVGNEQFF TGTGCCAGCAGCCGAAGCGGGGGGGTCGGCAATGAGCAGTTCTTC
TRBJ2-7 NA NA TRBV20-1 CSARDLLEQYF TGCAGTGCTAGAGATCTTCTTGAGCAGTACTTC